This T cell receptor (beta chain) emerged from a study of blood T cells in healthy people across ages. Trimming took 5 bases from V and 1 from J, leaving 14 bases between them. The germline gives CDR1 SGHVS, CDR2 FQNEAQ. There are 15 residues in the CDR3. It was roughly 10 milliliters of peripheral blood that were drawn from each donor. Total RNA, at least 5.5 micrograms per sample, was extracted from PBMCs. The study's findings and limits: With unsorted PBMCs, a conclusive comparison of naive versus antigen-experienced cells was not possible.

Alongside a J-beta primer mix, a sample-barcoded 5' primer served in a second PCR lasting about 7 to 11 cycles. Per-sample output comprised a minimum of 2.5 million paired-end reads containing CDR3. TCRdb re-derived calls from the 5' RACE reads in MiXCR, one entry per CDR3 protein. This sample yields 700,000 or so distinct CDR3 sequences, of which 22% are seen a single time; under 25% belongs to the top ten. There are a few counts of this clonotype. The antigen remains unidentified. The chain carries TRBV7-8 and TRBJ1-1; perhaps TRBD1 as D (6 bases). The receptor was isolated from a man aged 70 or older in good health. Sequences were obtained from blood. The CDR3 bases are TGTGCCAGCAGCCTCGCCGGGACACAGAACACTGAAGCTTTCTTT. Residues: CASSLAGTQNTEAFF.